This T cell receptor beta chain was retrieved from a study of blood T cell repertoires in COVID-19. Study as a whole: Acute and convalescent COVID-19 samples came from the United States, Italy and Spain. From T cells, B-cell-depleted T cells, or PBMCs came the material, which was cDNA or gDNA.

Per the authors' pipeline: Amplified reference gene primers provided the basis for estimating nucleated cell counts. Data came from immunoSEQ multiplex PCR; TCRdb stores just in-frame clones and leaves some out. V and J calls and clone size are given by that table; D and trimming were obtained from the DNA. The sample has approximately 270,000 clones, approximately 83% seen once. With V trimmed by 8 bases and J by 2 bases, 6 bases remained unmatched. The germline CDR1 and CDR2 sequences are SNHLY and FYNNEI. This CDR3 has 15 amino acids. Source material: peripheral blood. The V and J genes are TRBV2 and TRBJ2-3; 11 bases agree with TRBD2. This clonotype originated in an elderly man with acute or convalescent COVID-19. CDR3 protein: CASGPSGRPTDTQYF. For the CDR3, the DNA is TGTGCCAGCGGGCCTAGCGGGAGGCCCACAGATACGCAGTATTTT.